This T cell receptor beta chain was sequenced for a study of immune evolution from preneoplasia to lung adenocarcinoma. Study background: HLA loss of heterozygosity: over 5.5% AIS, approximately 15% MIA, approximately 35% ADC, none AAH.

Repertoires were generated with immunoSEQ multiplex PCR, while TCRdb's copy carries only in-frame clones and drops some. The profile covers about 6,100 clones, with 80% appearing a single time and around 6% taken by the ten largest. There are a few counts of this clone. Its specificity is unknown. Study results and caveats: KRAS-mutant nodules had the highest T cell clonality. Clonality was highest in normal lung, lower in later-stage lesions apparently.

The source material was FFPE minimally invasive lung adenocarcinoma tissue. The source is a person aged 50-70 years with lung adenocarcinoma.

CDR3 DNA: TGTGCCAGCAGTGAGGACAGGAGAGATGAGACCCAGTACTTC. Amino acid sequence: CASSEDRRDETQYF. The chain links TRBV2 to TRBJ2-5; 7 nucleotides match TRBD1. There are 14 residues in the CDR3. Per the germline V gene, CDR1 is SNHLY and CDR2 is FYNNEI. The V and J ends lost 3 bases and 5 bases, in that order; junction bases with no gene match: 6.